The 13 T cell receptor beta chains listed next were all sequenced from one sample in a study of technical replicates of blood from a few donors (dated by TCRdb to about 2017). Library preparation employed the immunoSEQ multiplex PCR assay. Held by TCRdb, this immuneACCESS table contains in-frame sequences only and omits some clones. Under half of the omission traces to an unresolved V gene where checked; the cause of the rest is unknown. The sample has some 70,000 clones on record, around 91% of them singletons. The ten largest clones represent about 0.4% of the sample. The sequenced material came from T cells isolated from PBMCs. These receptors were collected from a human donor in good health.

Here the CDR3 DNA reads TGTGCCACCAGCACGTTGGACAGGGGGAACACTGAAGCTTTCTTT. It yields the protein CATSTLDRGNTEAFF. The J gene is TRBJ1-1, the V gene TRBV15, with TRBD1 matching over 9 bases. There are 15 residues in the CDR3. Trimming removed 4 bases from V and 1 base from J; junction bases left unmatched: 4. From germline, CDR1 is LNHNV and CDR2 YYDKDF (reference sequence).

This chain joins TRBV19 and TRBJ2-7; maybe TRBD1 (6 bases). V was trimmed by 7 bases and J by 7 bases, leaving 17 bases between them. This CDR3 region has 13 residues. Germline V gives CDR1 LNHDA, CDR2 SQIVND (reference sequence). The CDR3 sequence: CASNVQGQREQYF. Here the CDR3 DNA reads TGTGCCAGTAATGTGCAGGGACAACGGGAGCAGTACTTC.

The chain is built from TRBV27 and TRBJ1-1; D is perhaps TRBD1 (6 bases). Germline lookup yields CDR1 MNHEY and CDR2 SMNVEV (reference sequence). The V end lost 5 bases, the J end lost 0 bases, and 13 bases lay between the germline ends. This CDR3 is 15 amino acids long. CDR3 loop: CASSPLTGMNTEAFF. CDR3 nucleotides: TGTGCCAGCAGTCCGTTGACAGGAATGAACACTGAAGCTTTCTTT.

The chain combines TRBV11-3 with TRBJ2-2; a weak D match, TRBD1 (5 bases). This CDR3 has 13 amino acids. The V and J ends lost 10 bases and 3 bases respectively, with 12 bases between them. Germline lookup yields CDR1 SGHNT and CDR2 YENEEA. The CDR3, as DNA: TGTGCCACCAAAGACAGTTACACCGGGGAGCTGTTTTTT. Protein: CATKDSYTGELFF. The whole variable domain, filled in from reference TRBV11-3 and TRBJ2-2, reads EAGVVQSPRYKIIEKKQPVAFWCNPISGHNTLYWYLQNLGQGPELLIRYENEEAVDDSQLPKDRFSAERLKGVDSTLKIQPAELGDSAVYLCATKDSYTGELFFGEGSRLTVL.

The J gene is TRBJ2-7, the V gene TRBV27; perhaps TRBD2 as D (6 bases). Trimming took 7 bases from V and 6 from J, leaving 16 bases between them. The CDR3 totals 13 residues. Germline-derived CDR1 and CDR2 are MNHEY and SMNVEV (reference sequence). The CDR3 region is CASTLFIGGEQYF. In DNA form, the CDR3 reads TGTGCCAGCACCCTTTTTATCGGGGGCGAGCAGTACTTC.

This clone came up a few times. The chain couples TRBV6-4 to TRBJ1-1; a possible D gene is TRBD1 (5 bases). Trimming took off 4 bases at V and 4 bases at J, with 10 bases between the two ends. There are 13 residues in the CDR3. The germline gives CDR1 MRHNA, CDR2 SNTAGT. CDR3 DNA: TGTGCCAGCAGTGGTAGGGGCAGCACTGAAGCTTTCTTT. This gives the protein CASSGRGSTEAFF.

The V gene is TRBV19, the J gene TRBJ1-1; a possible D gene is TRBD1 (5 bases). This CDR3 contains 15 residues. The V and J ends lost 7 bases and 1 base respectively, with 16 bases between them. CDR1 LNHDA and CDR2 SQIVND come from the germline V gene (reference sequence). CDR3 protein: CASTPRGWANTEAFF. The CDR3 nucleotides are TGTGCCAGTACCCCACGGGGGTGGGCGAACACTGAAGCTTTCTTT.

The chain combines TRBV9 with TRBJ2-3; 8 nucleotides align to TRBD2. This CDR3 is 16 amino acids long. With 0 bases clipped from V and 3 bases from J, the junction kept 6 bases outside the gene matches. Looked up from germline, CDR1 is SGDLS and CDR2 is YYNGEE. The CDR3 nucleotides read TGTGCCAGCAGCGTAGGAGCGGGAGAGTGGACAGATACGCAGTATTTT. This encodes CASSVGAGEWTDTQYF. Full variable domain (missing parts from reference TRBV9 and TRBJ2-3): DSGVTQTPKHLITATGQRVTLRCSPRSGDLSVYWYQQSLDQGLQFLIQYYNGEERAKGNILERFSAQQFPDLHSELNLSSLELGDSALYFCASSVGAGEWTDTQYFGPGTRLTVL.

This rearrangement joins TRBV7-2 to TRBJ2-5, with TRBD2 identical over 9 bases. This CDR3 contains 14 residues. The V and J ends lost 1 base and 5 bases, in that order; junction bases with no gene match: 2. Germline-derived CDR1 and CDR2 are SGHTA and FQGNSA. As DNA, the CDR3 is TGTGCCAGCAGCTTAGGCAGCGGGGGGGAGACCCAGTACTTC. Protein: CASSLGSGGETQYF.

This sequence joins TRBV10-3 and TRBJ2-7; a weak D match, TRBD1 (5 bases). From germline, CDR1 is ENHRY and CDR2 SYGVKD. Trimming left V 6 bases short and J 4 bases short, with 7 bases between. This CDR3 comprises 11 residues. The DNA for the CDR3 is TGTGCCATCAGGACAGCGTACGAGCAGTACTTC. Its protein product is CAIRTAYEQYF.

The chain has TRBV6-5 and TRBJ1-6; 10 positions agree with TRBD1. Germline CDR1 is MNHEY and CDR2 is SVGAGI. The CDR3 is 15 residues long. Trimming cost V 6 bases and J 6 bases; bases outside gene matches: 5. In nucleotides, the CDR3 is TGTGCCAGCAGCCGGGACAGGGGCCCTAATTCACCCCTCCACTTT. The encoded protein is CASSRDRGPNSPLHF.

The gene calls are TRBV4-2 and TRBJ1-5; 9 bases fit TRBD1. CDR3 length equals 15 residues. Germline V gene lookup returns CDR1 LGHNA and CDR2 YNFKEQ. Trimming took 5 bases from V and 6 from J; bases not matched to a gene: 8. The CDR3 DNA is TGTGCCAGCAGCGCGGGACAGGGTTTCGGTCAGCCCCAGCATTTT. It is translated as CASSAGQGFGQPQHF.

This clone came up a few times. This sequence joins TRBV28 and TRBJ1-1; no firm D call. The CDR3 has 11 residues. The germline CDR1 and CDR2 sequences are MDHEN and SYDVKM. The CDR3 here is CALSLNTEAFF. The CDR3 nucleotides are TGTGCACTATCTCTGAACACTGAAGCTTTCTTT.